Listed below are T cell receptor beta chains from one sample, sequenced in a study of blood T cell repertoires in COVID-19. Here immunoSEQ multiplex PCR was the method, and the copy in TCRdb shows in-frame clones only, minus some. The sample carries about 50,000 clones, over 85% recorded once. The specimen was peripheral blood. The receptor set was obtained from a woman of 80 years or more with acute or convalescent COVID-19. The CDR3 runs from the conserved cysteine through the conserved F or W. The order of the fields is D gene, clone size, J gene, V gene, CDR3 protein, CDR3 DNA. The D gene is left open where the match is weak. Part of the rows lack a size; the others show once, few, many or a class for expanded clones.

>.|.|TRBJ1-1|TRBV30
CAWSDAPGVTEAFF
TGTGCCTGGAGTGATGCCCCGGGGGTCACTGAAGCTTTCTTT
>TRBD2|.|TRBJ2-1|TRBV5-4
CASSLLAGGDEQFF
TGTGCCAGCAGCTTACTAGCGGGGGGGGATGAGCAGTTCTTC
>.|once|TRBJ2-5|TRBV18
CASSSQERETQYF
TGTGCCAGCTCGTCACAGGAGAGAGAGACCCAGTACTTC
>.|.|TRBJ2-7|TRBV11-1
CASSLEEGAGAHEQYF
TGTGCCAGCAGCTTAGAGGAAGGGGCAGGGGCCCACGAGCAGTACTTC
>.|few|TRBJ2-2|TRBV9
CASSGNRAGELFF
TGTGCCAGCAGCGGAAACAGGGCCGGGGAGCTGTTTTTT
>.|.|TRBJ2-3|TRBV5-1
CASSSEGTDTQYF
TGCGCCAGCAGCTCGGAGGGCACAGATACGCAGTATTTT
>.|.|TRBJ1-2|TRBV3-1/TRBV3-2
CASSQGDYGYTF
TGTGCCAGCAGCCAAGGAGACTATGGCTACACCTTC
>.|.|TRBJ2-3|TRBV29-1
CSAQVGGQNTQYF
TGCAGCGCTCAGGTGGGGGGGCAAAATACGCAGTATTTT
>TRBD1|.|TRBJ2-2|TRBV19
CASSKQGAGELFF
TGTGCCAGTTCGAAACAGGGGGCCGGGGAGCTGTTTTTT
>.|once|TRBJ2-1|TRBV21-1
CASSHYNEQFF
TGTGCCAGCAGCCACTACAATGAGCAGTTCTTC
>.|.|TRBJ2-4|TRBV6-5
CASSTLYGIQYF
TGTGCCAGCAGTACCCTTTACGGCATTCAGTACTTC
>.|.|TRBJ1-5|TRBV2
CATTAGLRQPQHF
TGTGCCACAACCGCAGGGTTAAGGCAGCCCCAGCATTTT
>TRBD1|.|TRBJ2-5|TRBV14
CASSRDRDRDQETQYF
TGTGCCAGCAGCCGAGACCGGGACAGAGACCAAGAGACCCAGTACTTC
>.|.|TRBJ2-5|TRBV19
CASSLGQSRETQYF
TGTGCCAGTTCGTTGGGGCAGTCTAGAGAGACCCAGTACTTC
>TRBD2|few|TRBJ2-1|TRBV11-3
CASSLGLAGYNEQFF
TGTGCCAGCAGCCTGGGACTAGCGGGGTACAATGAGCAGTTCTTC
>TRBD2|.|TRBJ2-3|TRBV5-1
CASSLAGGGADTQYF
TGCGCCAGCAGCTTGGCAGGCGGGGGGGCAGATACGCAGTATTTT
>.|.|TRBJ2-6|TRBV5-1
CASSLESFGANVLTF
TGCGCCAGCAGCTTGGAGAGTTTCGGGGCCAACGTCCTGACTTTC
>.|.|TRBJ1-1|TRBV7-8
CASSQNRGVTEAFF
TGTGCCAGCAGCCAAAATAGGGGTGTCACTGAAGCTTTCTTT
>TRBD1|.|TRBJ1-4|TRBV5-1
CASSSYPAGTATDEKLFF
TGCGCCAGCAGCTCGTATCCCGCCGGGACAGCGACGGACGAAAAACTGTTTTTT
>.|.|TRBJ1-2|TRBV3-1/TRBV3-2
CASSGPDGYTF
TGTGCCAGCAGCGGCCCCGATGGCTACACCTTC
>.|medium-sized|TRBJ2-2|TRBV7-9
CASSFALSTGELFF
TGTGCCAGCAGCTTTGCACTCTCCACCGGGGAGCTGTTTTTT
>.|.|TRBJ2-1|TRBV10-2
CASSEFVASVEFF
TGCGCCAGCAGTGAGTTCGTAGCGAGTGTAGAGTTCTTC
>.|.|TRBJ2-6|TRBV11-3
CASSLAGTGANVLTF
TGTGCCAGCAGCTTAGCCGGGACTGGGGCCAACGTCCTGACTTTC
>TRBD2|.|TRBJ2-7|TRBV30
CAWSVHGGEQYF
TGTGCCTGGAGTGTACACGGGGGGGAGCAGTACTTC
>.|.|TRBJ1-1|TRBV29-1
CSAGLGGTEAFF
TGCAGCGCCGGTTTGGGGGGCACTGAAGCTTTCTTT
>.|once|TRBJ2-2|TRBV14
CASSQEAPGTGELFF
TGTGCCAGCAGCCAAGAGGCCCCTGGGACAGGGGAGCTGTTTTTT
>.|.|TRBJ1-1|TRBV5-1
CASSQTGGAGNTEAFF
TGCGCCAGCAGCCAGACGGGGGGTGCAGGGAACACTGAAGCTTTCTTT
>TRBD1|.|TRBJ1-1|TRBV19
CASRPGQGRILNTEAFF
TGTGCCAGTAGGCCGGGACAGGGTCGAATATTGAACACTGAAGCTTTCTTT
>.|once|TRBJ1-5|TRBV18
CASSLSHSNQPQHF
TGTGCCAGCTCCCTAAGCCATAGCAATCAGCCCCAGCATTTT
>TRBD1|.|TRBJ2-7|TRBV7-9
CASRLGQGEDEQYF
TGTGCCAGCAGATTAGGACAGGGTGAGGACGAGCAGTACTTC
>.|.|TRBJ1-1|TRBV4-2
CASPAKSTGTEAFF
TGTGCCAGCCCAGCAAAGTCGACGGGCACTGAAGCTTTCTTT
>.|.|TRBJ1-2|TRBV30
CASSGSPYGYTF
TGTGCCTCGTCGGGATCTCCTTATGGCTACACCTTC
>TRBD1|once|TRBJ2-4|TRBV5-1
CASSVPGQGQNIQYF
TGCGCCAGCAGCGTACCGGGACAGGGCCAAAACATTCAGTACTTC
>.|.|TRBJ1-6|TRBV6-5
CASSIHRELGSPLHF
TGTGCCAGCAGTATACACAGGGAACTCGGTTCACCCCTCCACTTT
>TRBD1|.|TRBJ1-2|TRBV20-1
CSASSTGDLGYTF
TGCAGTGCTAGTAGTACAGGGGACCTCGGCTACACCTTC
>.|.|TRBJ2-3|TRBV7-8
CASSSISGTKTDTQYF
TGTGCCAGCAGCTCAATTAGCGGAACTAAAACAGATACGCAGTATTTT
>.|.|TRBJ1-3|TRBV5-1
CASSRGEAGNTIYF
TGCGCCAGCAGCCGGGGGGAAGCTGGAAACACCATATATTTT
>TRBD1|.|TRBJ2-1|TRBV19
CASSPQGAPYNEQFF
TGTGCCAGTAGTCCACAGGGGGCACCCTACAATGAGCAGTTCTTC
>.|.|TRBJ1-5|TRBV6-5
CASRSDSFSNQPQHF
TGTGCCAGCAGATCCGACAGTTTTAGCAATCAGCCCCAGCATTTT
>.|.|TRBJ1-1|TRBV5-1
CASSSTVRNTEAFF
TGCGCCAGCAGCTCCACGGTGCGGAACACTGAAGCTTTCTTT
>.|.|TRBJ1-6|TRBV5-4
CASTASGHYNSPLHF
TGTGCCAGCACCGCCTCGGGACATTATAATTCACCCCTCCACTTT